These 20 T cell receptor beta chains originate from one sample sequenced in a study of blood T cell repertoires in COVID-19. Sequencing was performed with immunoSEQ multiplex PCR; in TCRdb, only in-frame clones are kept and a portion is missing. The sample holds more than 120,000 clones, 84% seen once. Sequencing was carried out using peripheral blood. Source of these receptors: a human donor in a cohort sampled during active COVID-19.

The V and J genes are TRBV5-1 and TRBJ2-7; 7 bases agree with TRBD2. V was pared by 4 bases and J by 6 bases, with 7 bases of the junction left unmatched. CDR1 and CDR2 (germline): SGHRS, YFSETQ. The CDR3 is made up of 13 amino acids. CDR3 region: CASSDPPGGEQYF. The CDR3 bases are TGCGCCAGCAGCGACCCTCCGGGAGGCGAGCAGTACTTC.

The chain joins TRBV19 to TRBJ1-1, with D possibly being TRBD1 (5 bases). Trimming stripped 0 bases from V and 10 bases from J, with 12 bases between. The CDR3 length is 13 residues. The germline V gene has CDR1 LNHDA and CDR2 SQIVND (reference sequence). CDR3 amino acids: CASSIDGTPGAFF. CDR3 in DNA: TGTGCCAGTAGTATAGACGGGACTCCGGGAGCTTTCTTT.

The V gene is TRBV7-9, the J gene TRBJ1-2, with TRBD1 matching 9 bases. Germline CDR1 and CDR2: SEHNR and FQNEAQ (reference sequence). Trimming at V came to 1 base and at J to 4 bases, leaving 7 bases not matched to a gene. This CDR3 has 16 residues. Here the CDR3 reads CASSLEGGQGSYGYTF. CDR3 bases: TGTGCCAGCAGCTTAGAGGGGGGACAGGGATCCTATGGCTACACCTTC.

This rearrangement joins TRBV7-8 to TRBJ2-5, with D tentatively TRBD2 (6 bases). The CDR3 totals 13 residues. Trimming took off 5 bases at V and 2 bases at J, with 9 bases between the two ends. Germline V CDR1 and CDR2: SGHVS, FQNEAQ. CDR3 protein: CASSRTKQETQYF. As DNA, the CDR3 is TGTGCCAGCAGCCGGACTAAGCAAGAGACCCAGTACTTC.

The CDR3 loop reads CASSPVGTGFNEQYF. For the CDR3, the DNA is TGTGCCAGCAGCCCCGTGGGGACAGGGTTCAACGAGCAGTACTTC. This chain uses TRBV7-3 with TRBJ2-7; the match to TRBD1 covers 9 bases. V was clipped by 5 bases and J by 5 bases; unmatched bases: 10. Germline V gene data show CDR1 as SGHTA and CDR2 as FQGTGA. CDR3 length: 15 amino acids. Supplemented by reference TRBV7-3 and TRBJ2-7, the full variable domain reads GAGVSQTPSNKVTEKGKYVELRCDPISGHTALYWYRQSLGQGPEFLIYFQGTGAADDSGLPNDRFFAVRPEGSVSTLKIQRTERGDSAVYLCASSPVGTGFNEQYFGPGTRLTVT.

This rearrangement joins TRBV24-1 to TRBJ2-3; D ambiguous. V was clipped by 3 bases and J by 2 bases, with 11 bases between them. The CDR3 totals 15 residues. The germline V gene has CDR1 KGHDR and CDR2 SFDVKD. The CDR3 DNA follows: TGTGCCACCAGTGATCGGCGGCAGTTCACAGATACGCAGTATTTT. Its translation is CATSDRRQFTDTQYF.

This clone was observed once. This chain's CDR3 is CASSQRPSGSEAFF. CDR3 nucleotides: TGTGCCAGCAGCCAAAGGCCCAGCGGCAGTGAAGCTTTCTTT. The genes are TRBV3-1 (or the pseudogene TRBV3-2) and TRBJ1-1; D gene ambiguous. Per germline, CDR1 LGHDT and CDR2 YNNKEL (reference sequence). The V gene lost 2 bases and the J gene lost 7 bases, with 14 bases spanning the gap. This CDR3 comprises 14 residues.

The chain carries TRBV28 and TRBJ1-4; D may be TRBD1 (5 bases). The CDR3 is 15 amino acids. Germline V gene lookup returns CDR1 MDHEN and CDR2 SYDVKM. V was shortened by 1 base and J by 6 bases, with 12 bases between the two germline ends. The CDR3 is CASSLLQGGDEKLFF. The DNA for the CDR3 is TGTGCCAGCAGTTTATTGCAGGGCGGGGATGAAAAACTGTTTTTT.

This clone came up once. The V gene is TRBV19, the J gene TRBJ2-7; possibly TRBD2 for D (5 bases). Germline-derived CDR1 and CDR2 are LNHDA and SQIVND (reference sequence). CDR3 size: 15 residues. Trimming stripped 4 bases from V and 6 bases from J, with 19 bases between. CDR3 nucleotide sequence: TGTGCCAGTAGTACAATACACAGAGGGAGATTCGAGCAGTACTTC. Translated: CASSTIHRGRFEQYF.

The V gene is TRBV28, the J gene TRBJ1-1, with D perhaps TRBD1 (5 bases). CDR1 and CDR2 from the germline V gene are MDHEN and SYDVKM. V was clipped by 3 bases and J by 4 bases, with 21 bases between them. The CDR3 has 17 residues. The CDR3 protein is CASSFPSFDGRGTEAFF. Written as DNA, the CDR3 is TGTGCCAGCAGTTTCCCCTCCTTTGACGGGAGGGGCACTGAAGCTTTCTTT. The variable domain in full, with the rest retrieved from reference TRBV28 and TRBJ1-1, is DVKVTQSSRYLVKRTGEKVFLECVQDMDHENMFWYRQDPGLGLRLIYFSYDVKMKEKGDIPEGYSVSREKKERFSLILESASTNQTSMYLCASSFPSFDGRGTEAFFGQGTRLTVV.

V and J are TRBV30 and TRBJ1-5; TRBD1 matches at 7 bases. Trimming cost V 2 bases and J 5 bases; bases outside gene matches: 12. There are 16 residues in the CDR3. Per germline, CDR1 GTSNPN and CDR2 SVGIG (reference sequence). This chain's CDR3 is CAWSRNKGDRYQPQHF. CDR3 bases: TGTGCCTGGAGTCGCAATAAAGGGGACAGATATCAGCCCCAGCATTTT.

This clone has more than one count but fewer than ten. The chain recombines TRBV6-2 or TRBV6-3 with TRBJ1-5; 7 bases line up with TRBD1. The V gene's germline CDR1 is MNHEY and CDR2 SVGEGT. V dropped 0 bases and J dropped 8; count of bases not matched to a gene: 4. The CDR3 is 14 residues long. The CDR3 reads CASSYSTGAEPQHF. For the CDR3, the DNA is TGTGCCAGCAGTTACTCAACAGGGGCCGAGCCCCAGCATTTT.

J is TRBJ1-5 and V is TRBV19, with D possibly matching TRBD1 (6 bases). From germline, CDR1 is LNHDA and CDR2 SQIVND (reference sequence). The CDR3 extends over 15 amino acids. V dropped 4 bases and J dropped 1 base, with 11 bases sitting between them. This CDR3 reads CASSSPDRSNQPQHF. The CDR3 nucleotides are TGTGCCAGTAGTAGTCCGGACAGAAGCAATCAGCCCCAGCATTTT.

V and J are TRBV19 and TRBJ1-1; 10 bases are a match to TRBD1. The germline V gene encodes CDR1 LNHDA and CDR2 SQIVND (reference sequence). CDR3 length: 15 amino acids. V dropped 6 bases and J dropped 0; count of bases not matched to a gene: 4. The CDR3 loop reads CASRGTGAMNTEAFF. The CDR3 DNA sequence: TGTGCCAGTAGAGGGACAGGGGCGATGAACACTGAAGCTTTCTTT.

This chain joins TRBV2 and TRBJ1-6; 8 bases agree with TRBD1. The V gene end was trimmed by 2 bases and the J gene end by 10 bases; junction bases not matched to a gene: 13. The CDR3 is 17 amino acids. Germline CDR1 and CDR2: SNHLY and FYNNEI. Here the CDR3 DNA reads TGTGCCAGCAGTGAAATGGGGAGGACAGGGCAGCACTCACCCCTCCACTTT. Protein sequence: CASSEMGRTGQHSPLHF.

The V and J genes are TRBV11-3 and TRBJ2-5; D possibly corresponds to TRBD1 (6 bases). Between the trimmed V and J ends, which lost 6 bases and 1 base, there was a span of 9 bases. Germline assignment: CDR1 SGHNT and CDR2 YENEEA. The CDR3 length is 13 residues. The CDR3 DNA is TGTGCCAGCAGTTCAGGGGCCCAAGAGACCCAGTACTTC. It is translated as CASSSGAQETQYF.

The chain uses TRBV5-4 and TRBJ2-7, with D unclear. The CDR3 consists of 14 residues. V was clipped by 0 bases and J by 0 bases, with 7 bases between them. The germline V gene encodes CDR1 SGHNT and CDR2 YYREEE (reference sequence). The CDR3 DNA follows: TGTGCCAGCAGCTTGGCCCGGAGCTCCTACGAGCAGTACTTC. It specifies CASSLARSSYEQYF.

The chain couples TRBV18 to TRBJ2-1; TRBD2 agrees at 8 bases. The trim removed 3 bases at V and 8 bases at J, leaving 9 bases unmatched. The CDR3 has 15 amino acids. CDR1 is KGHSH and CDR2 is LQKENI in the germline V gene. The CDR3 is CASSPRGGSGYEQFF. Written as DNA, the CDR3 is TGTGCCAGCTCACCCCGGGGGGGCAGTGGCTATGAGCAGTTCTTC. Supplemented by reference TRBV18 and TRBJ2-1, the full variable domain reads NAGVMQNPRHLVRRRGQEARLRCSPMKGHSHVYWYRQLPEEGLKFMVYLQKENIIDESGMPKERFSAEFPKEGPSILRIQQVVRGDSAAYFCASSPRGGSGYEQFFGPGTRLTVL.

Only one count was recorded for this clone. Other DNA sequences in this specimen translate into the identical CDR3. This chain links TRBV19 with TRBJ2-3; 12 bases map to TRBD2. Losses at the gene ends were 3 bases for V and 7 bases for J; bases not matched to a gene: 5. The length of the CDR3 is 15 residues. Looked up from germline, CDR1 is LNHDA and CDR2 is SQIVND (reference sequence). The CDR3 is CASSMLAGGRNTQYF. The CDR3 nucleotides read TGTGCCAGTAGTATGCTAGCGGGGGGGCGGAATACGCAGTATTTT.

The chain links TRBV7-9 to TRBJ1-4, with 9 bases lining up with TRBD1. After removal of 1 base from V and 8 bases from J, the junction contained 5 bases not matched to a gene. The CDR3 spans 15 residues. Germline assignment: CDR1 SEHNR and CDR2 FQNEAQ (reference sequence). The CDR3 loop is CASSLGTGAGEKLFF. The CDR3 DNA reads TGTGCCAGCAGCTTAGGGACAGGGGCGGGAGAAAAACTGTTTTTT.